This T cell receptor beta chain comes out of a study of blood T cell repertoires in COVID-19. About the study: Spain, Italy and the United States supplied samples that represented acute and convalescent COVID-19.

Libraries were prepared by immunoSEQ multiplex PCR; TCRdb keeps only in-frame clonotypes and omits some of them. The sample consists of fewer than 300,000 clones, around 80% of them appearing once. CDR3 length equals 17 residues. Germline-derived CDR1 and CDR2 are MNHEY and SMNVEV (reference sequence). V was pared by 4 bases and J by 2 bases, with 9 bases of the junction left unmatched. The sequence derives from a man at least 80 years old with acute or convalescent COVID-19. The chain couples TRBV27 to TRBJ1-5, with 9 positions matching TRBD1. Input material: peripheral blood. CDR3 protein: CASSSTGGRFGNQPQHF. CDR3 bases: TGTGCCAGCAGTTCGACAGGGGGGCGTTTCGGCAATCAGCCCCAGCATTTT.